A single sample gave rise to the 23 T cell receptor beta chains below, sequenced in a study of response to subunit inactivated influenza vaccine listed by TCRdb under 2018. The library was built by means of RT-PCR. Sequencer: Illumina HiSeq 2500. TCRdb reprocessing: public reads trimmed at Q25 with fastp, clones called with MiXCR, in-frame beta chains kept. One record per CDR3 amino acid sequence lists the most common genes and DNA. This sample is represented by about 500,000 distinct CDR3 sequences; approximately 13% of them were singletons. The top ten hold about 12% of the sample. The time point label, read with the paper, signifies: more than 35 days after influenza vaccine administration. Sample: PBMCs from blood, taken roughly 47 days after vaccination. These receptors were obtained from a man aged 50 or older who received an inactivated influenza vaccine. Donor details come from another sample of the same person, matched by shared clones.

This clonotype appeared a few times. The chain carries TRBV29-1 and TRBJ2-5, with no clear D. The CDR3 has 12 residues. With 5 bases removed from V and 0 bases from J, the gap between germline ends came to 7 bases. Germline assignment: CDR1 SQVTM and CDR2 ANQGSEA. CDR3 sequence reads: CSVRPYQETQYF. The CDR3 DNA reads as TGCAGCGTTAGACCGTACCAAGAGACCCAGTACTTC.

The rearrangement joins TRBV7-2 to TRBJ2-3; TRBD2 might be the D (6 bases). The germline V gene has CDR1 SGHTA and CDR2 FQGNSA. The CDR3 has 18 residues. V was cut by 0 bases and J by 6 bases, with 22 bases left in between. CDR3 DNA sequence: TGTGCCAGCAGCTTAGCGTTCGGGGGACCCCAGGGAATGGATACGCAGTATTTT. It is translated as CASSLAFGGPQGMDTQYF.

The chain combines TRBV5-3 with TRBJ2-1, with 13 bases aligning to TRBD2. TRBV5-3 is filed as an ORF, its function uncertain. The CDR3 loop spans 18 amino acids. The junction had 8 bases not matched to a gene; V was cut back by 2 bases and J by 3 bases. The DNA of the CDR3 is TGTGCCAGAAGCTTCCACCTTGGACTAGCGGGAGTCTACAATGAGCAGTTCTTC. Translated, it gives CARSFHLGLAGVYNEQFF.

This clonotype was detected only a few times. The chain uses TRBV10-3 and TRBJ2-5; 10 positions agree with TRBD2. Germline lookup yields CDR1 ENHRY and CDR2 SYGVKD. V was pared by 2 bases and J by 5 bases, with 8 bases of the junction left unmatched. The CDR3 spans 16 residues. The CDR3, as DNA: TGTGCCATCAGTGAGCAGCGGGGGGGCCTAAGTGAGACCCAGTACTTC. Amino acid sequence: CAISEQRGGLSETQYF.

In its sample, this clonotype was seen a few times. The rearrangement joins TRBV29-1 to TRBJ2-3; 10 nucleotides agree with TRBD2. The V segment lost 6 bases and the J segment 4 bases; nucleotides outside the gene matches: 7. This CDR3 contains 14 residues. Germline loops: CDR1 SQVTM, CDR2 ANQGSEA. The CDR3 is CSVASGSGPDTQYF. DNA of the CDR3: TGCAGCGTCGCTAGCGGGAGTGGGCCAGATACGCAGTATTTT.

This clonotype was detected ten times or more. CDR3 loop: CATGKGPGELFF. In DNA form, the CDR3 reads TGTGCCACCGGAAAGGGTCCCGGGGAGCTGTTTTTT. V usage is TRBV24-1 and J usage is TRBJ2-2; D unresolved. CDR1 and CDR2 from the germline V gene are KGHDR and SFDVKD. There are 12 residues in the CDR3. Trimming left V 9 bases short and J 6 bases short, with 10 bases between.

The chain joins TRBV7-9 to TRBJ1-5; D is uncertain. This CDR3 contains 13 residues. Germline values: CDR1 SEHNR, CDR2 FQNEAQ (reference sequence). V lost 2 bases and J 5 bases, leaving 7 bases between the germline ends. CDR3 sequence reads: CASSLSQDQPQHF. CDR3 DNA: TGTGCCAGCAGCTTATCGCAGGATCAGCCCCAGCATTTT.

The CDR3 DNA reads TGCAGTGCTTTGCGGGGGGGTTCAGATACGCAGTATTTT. Encoded protein: CSALRGGSDTQYF. This sequence joins TRBV20-1 and TRBJ2-3; the match to TRBD2 covers 9 bases. CDR1 and CDR2 (germline): DFQATT, SNEGSKA (reference sequence). V dropped 5 bases and J dropped 4; count of bases not matched to a gene: 4. The CDR3 sequence is 13 residues long.

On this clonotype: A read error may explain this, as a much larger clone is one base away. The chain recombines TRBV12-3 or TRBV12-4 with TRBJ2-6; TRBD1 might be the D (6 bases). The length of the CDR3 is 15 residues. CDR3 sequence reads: CASSLGGLGANVLSF. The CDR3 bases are TGTGCCAGCAGTTTAGGGGGCCTGGGGGCCAACGTCCTGAGTTTC.

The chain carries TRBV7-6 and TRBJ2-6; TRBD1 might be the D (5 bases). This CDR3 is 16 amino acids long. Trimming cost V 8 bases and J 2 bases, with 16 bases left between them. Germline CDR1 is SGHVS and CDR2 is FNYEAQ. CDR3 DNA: TGTGCCAGCGTAACATTGACAGCCGCTGGGGCCAACGTCCTGACTTTC. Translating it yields CASVTLTAAGANVLTF.

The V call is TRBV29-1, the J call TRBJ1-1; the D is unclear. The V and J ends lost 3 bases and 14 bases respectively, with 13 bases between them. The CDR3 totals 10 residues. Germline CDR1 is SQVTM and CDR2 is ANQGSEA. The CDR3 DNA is TGCAGCGTTGAGGTCGGGCGAGGATTCTTT. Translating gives CSVEVGRGFF.

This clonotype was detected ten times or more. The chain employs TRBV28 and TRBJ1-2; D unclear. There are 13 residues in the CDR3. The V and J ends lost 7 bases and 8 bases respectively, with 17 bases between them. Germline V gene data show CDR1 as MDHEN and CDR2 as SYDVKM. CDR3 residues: CASILGPGRGYTF. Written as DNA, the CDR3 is TGTGCCAGCATCCTGGGCCCGGGGAGGGGCTACACCTTC.

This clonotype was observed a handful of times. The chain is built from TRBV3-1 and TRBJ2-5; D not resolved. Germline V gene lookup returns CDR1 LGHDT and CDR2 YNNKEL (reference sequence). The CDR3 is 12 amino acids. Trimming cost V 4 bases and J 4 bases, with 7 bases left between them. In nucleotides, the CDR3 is TGTGCCAGCAGCCCAGAGCTAGAGACCCAGTACTTC. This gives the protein CASSPELETQYF.

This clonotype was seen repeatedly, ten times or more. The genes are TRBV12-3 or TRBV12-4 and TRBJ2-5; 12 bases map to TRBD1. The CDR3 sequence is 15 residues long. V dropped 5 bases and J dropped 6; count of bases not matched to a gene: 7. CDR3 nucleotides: TGTGCCAGCAGTCGGGACAGGGGGCCGGGGAAGACCCAGTACTTC. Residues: CASSRDRGPGKTQYF.

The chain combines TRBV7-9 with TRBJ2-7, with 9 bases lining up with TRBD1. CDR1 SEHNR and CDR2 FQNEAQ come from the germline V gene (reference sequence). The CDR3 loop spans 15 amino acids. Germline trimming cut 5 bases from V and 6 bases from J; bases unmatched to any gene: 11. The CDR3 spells CASSTGTGRTIEQYF. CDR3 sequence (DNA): TGTGCCAGCAGCACCGGGACAGGGAGGACCATCGAGCAGTACTTC.

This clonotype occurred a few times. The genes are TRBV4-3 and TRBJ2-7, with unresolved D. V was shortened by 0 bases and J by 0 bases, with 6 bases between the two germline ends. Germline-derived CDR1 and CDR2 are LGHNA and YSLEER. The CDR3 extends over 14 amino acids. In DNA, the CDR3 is TGCGCCAGCAGCCAAGACAAGGGCTCCTACGAGCAGTACTTC. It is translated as CASSQDKGSYEQYF.

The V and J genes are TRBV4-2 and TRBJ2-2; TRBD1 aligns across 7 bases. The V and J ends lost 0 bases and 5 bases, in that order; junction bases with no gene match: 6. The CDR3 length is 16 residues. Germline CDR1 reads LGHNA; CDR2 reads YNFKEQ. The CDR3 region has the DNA TGTGCCAGCAGCCAAGATAACAGGGGTAGTACCGGGGAGCTGTTTTTT. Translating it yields CASSQDNRGSTGELFF.

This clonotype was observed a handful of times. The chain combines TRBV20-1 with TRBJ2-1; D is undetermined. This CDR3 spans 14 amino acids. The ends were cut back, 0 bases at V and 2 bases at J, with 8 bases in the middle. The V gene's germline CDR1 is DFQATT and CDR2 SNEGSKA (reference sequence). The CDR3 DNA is TGCAGTGCTAGAGACCGGGCTACCTACAATGAGCAGTTCTTC. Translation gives CSARDRATYNEQFF.

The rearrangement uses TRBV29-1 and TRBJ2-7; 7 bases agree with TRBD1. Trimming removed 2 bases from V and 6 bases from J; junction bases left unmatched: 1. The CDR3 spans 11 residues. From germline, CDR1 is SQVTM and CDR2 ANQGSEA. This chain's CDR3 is CSVETGAEQYF. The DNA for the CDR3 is TGCAGCGTTGAAACAGGGGCCGAGCAGTACTTC.

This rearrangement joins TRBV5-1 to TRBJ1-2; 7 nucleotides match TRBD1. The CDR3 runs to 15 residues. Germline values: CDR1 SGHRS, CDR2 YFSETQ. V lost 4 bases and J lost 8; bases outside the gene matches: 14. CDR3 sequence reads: CASSVGQEISGGYTF. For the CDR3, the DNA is TGCGCCAGCAGCGTCGGACAGGAGATCTCTGGCGGCTACACCTTC.

As DNA, the CDR3 is TGTGCCAGCAGCTTAATGGTGGGGCAGGGCCGGTACGAGCAGTACTTC. It encodes CASSLMVGQGRYEQYF. The rearrangement uses TRBV7-2 and TRBJ2-7, with TRBD1 as a possible D gene (5 bases). The CDR3 runs 16 residues. CDR1 is SGHTA and CDR2 is FQGNSA in the germline V gene. Trimming took off 2 bases at V and 4 bases at J, with 18 bases between the two ends.

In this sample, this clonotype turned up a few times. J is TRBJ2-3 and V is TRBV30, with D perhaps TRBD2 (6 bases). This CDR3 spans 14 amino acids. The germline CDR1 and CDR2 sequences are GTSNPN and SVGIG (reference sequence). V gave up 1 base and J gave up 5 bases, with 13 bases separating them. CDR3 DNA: TGTGCCTGGAGTGAGGTAGCGGAGTTAGATACGCAGTATTTT. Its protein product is CAWSEVAELDTQYF.

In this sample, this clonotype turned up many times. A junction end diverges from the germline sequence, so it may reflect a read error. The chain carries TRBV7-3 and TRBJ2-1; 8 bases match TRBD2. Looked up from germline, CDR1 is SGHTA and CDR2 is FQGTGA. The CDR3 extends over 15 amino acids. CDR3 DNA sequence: TGTGCCAGCAGCGTAACTAGCGGCCATTACAATGAGCAGTTCTTC. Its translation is CASSVTSGHYNEQFF.